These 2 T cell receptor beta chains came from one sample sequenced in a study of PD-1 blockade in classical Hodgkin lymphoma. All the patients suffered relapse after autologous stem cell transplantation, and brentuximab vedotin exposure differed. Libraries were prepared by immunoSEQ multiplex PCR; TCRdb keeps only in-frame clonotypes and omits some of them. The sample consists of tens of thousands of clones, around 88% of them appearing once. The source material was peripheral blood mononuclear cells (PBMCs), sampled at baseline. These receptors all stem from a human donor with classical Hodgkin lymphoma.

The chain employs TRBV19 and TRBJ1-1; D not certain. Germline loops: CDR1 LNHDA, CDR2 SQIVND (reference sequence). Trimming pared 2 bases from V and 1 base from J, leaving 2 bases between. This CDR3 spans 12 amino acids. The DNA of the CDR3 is TGTGCCAGTAGTATATCGAACACTGAAGCTTTCTTT. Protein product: CASSISNTEAFF.

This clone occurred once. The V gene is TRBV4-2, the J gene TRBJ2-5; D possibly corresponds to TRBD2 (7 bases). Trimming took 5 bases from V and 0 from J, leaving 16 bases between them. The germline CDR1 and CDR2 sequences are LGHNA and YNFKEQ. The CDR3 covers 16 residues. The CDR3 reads CASSLSAGAYQETQYF. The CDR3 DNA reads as TGTGCCAGCAGCTTATCCGCGGGGGCTTACCAAGAGACCCAGTACTTC.